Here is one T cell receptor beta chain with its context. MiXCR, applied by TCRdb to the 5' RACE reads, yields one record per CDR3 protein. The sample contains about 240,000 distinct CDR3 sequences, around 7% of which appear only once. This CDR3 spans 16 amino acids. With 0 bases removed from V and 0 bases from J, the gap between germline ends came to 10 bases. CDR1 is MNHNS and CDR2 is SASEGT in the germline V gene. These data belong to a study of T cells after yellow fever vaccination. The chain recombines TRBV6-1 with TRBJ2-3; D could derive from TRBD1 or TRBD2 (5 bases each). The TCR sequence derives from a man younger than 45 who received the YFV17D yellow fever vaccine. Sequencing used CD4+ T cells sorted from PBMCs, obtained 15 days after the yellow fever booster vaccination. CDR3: CASSEAAGASTDTQYF. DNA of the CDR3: TGTGCCAGCAGTGAAGCGGCCGGGGCTAGCACAGATACGCAGTATTTT.